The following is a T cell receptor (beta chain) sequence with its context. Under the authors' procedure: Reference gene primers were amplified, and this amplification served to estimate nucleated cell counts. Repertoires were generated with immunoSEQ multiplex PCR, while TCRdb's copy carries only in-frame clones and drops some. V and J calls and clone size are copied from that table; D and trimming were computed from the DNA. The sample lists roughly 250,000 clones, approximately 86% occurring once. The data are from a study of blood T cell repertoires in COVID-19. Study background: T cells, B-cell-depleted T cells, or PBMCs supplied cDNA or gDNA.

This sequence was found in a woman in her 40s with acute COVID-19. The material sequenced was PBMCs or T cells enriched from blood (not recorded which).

As DNA, the CDR3 is TGTGCCAGCAGCTCAGCCTTAGCGGTGAACACTGAAGCTTTCTTT. It specifies CASSSALAVNTEAFF. The chain carries TRBV27 and TRBJ1-1; D gene ambiguous. The CDR3 sequence is 15 residues long. V was clipped by 6 bases and J by 0 bases, with 14 bases between them. Germline V gene data show CDR1 as MNHEY and CDR2 as SMNVEV (reference sequence).